This T cell receptor beta chain was retrieved from a study of graft-versus-host responses after intestinal transplantation. With 5 bases removed from V and 6 bases from J, the gap between germline ends came to 19 bases. Germline values: CDR1 SEHNR, CDR2 FQNEAQ (reference sequence). The CDR3 consists of 16 residues. Using immunoSEQ multiplex PCR, the repertoire was profiled, and TCRdb retains in-frame clones only, with some absent. Of approximately 97,000 clones in the sample, 90% to 95% were seen once. With regard to this clone: Its cognate antigen is unknown.

The TCR comes from a human donor who was the organ donor for an intestinal transplant. The chain carries TRBV7-9 and TRBJ1-4; TRBD1 is a possible D gene (6 bases). The specimen was unstimulated CD4+ T cells sorted from spleen or lymph node cells, collected before transplant. CDR3 loop: CASSRTANPGDEKLFF. The CDR3 DNA reads TGTGCCAGCAGCCGGACCGCTAACCCAGGGGATGAAAAACTGTTTTTT.